This TCR beta chain is drawn from a study of blood T cell repertoires in COVID-19. V gave up 4 bases and J gave up 4 bases, with 10 bases separating them. The CDR3 consists of 14 residues. The V gene's germline CDR1 is SGHDN and CDR2 FVKESK. Profiled with immunoSEQ multiplex PCR; TCRdb holds only in-frame clones, not every one. Among approximately 210,000 clones listed, about 87% were seen once. The origin of this receptor is a man between 65 and 79 years old with acute or convalescent COVID-19. The chain couples TRBV14 to TRBJ2-2; the D gene is possibly TRBD1 (6 bases). The sample comprised peripheral blood. The CDR3 reads CASSRTGFTGELFF. In DNA, the CDR3 is TGTGCCAGCAGCCGCACAGGGTTCACCGGGGAGCTGTTTTTT.